Each of the 6 T cell receptor beta chains below was sequenced from the same sample in a study of blood T cell repertoires in COVID-19 (dated by TCRdb to about 2020). Libraries came from the immunoSEQ multiplex PCR assay. Drawn from immuneACCESS, this table holds only the in-frame rearrangements with V and J called that TCRdb kept. Clones are partly lost; checked studies trace under half to an unresolved V gene and leave the rest unexplained. Across this sample there are some 99,000 clones, with just over 85% seen only once. The ten largest clones add up to 13% of the sample. The sample was peripheral blood. These receptors were taken from a woman in her fifties or sixties in a cohort sampled during active or convalescent COVID-19.

The J gene is TRBJ2-5, the V gene TRBV2, with TRBD2 matching over 7 bases. The CDR3 covers 12 residues. Germline-derived CDR1 and CDR2 are SNHLY and FYNNEI. The junction had 6 bases not matched to a gene; V was cut back by 8 bases and J by 6 bases. The chain's CDR3 is CASGGEAQTQYF. Here the CDR3 DNA reads TGTGCCAGCGGGGGGGAGGCTCAGACCCAGTACTTC.

The rearrangement joins TRBV19 to TRBJ2-1, with D perhaps TRBD1 (6 bases). CDR1 and CDR2 from the germline V gene are LNHDA and SQIVND (reference sequence). Trimming left V 5 bases short and J 0 bases short, with 14 bases between. This CDR3 has 16 residues. Here the CDR3 DNA reads TGTGCCAGTAGTGCCAGGGGAACGGGCTCCTACAATGAGCAGTTCTTC. Translated, it gives CASSARGTGSYNEQFF.

This clone was seen just once. V gene TRBV6-2 or TRBV6-3 combines with J gene TRBJ1-2; unclear D gene. The V and J ends lost 2 bases and 6 bases respectively, with 10 bases between them. CDR3 length equals 13 residues. The germline gives CDR1 MNHEY, CDR2 SVGEGT. CDR3 protein: CASSYIGRDGYTF. The DNA for the CDR3 is TGTGCCAGCAGTTACATAGGGAGAGATGGCTACACCTTC.

The chain carries TRBV3-1 (or the pseudogene TRBV3-2) and TRBJ2-7; D ambiguous. This CDR3 has 13 residues. Germline loops: CDR1 LGHDT, CDR2 YNNKEL (reference sequence). The ends were cut back, 0 bases at V and 3 bases at J, with 6 bases in the middle. As DNA, the CDR3 is TGTGCCAGCAGCCAAGATGGAGTCTACGAGCAGTACTTC. Translation gives CASSQDGVYEQYF.

The chain recombines TRBV6-5 with TRBJ1-4; the D is unclear. V lost 6 bases and J lost 15, with 14 bases in between. The CDR3 is 11 amino acids. Per the germline V gene, CDR1 is MNHEY and CDR2 is SVGAGI. CDR3 nucleotide sequence: TGTGCCAGCAGGGGGAGTGGTGGGGTGTTTTTT. Encoded protein: CASRGSGGVFF.

The V call is TRBV18, the J call TRBJ2-7; D is ambiguous. The germline V gene encodes CDR1 KGHSH and CDR2 LQKENI. This CDR3 has 13 amino acids. The V and J ends lost 2 bases and 0 bases respectively, with 5 bases between them. The CDR3 region has the DNA TGTGCCAGCTCACCAAGGAGCTCCTACGAGCAGTACTTC. Translated: CASSPRSSYEQYF.